This T cell receptor beta chain emerged from a study of shared clonotypes between healthy human individuals. Recent vaccinations or acute infections were absent in the healthy HIV-negative adult donors. Method: immunoSEQ multiplex PCR; TCRdb's copy keeps in-frame clones and lacks some. This table holds 2 million to 2.5 million clones, approximately 96% found once. Trimming left V 2 bases short and J 7 bases short, with 15 bases between. CDR3 length: 14 amino acids. Germline CDR1 reads GTSNPN; CDR2 reads SVGIG (reference sequence). The V and J genes are TRBV30 and TRBJ1-5; TRBD1 might be the D (5 bases). The sequencing input was naive CD4+ T cells sorted from blood. Subset in this sample: CD45RA+ positively selected. The receptor was isolated from a man between 18 and 35 years old in good health. The DNA of the CDR3 is TGTGCCTGGAGTCAAACTCAGGGAGAACAGCCCCAGCATTTT. This gives the protein CAWSQTQGEQPQHF.